The 11 T cell receptor beta chains presented below share a single source sample, sequenced in a study of T-cell reconstitution after alpha-beta-depleted transplantation in children. The library targeted TCRbeta and was prepared with unique molecular identifiers. MiXCR, applied by TCRdb to the PCR reads, yields one record per CDR3 protein. The repertoire holds approximately 400,000 distinct CDR3 sequences, with about 11% as singletons. Sequenced here: PBMCs from the stem cell graft donor, sampled from the stem cell graft. The receptors here all came from a human donor who donated a stem cell graft to a child with acute myeloid leukemia.

This clonotype showed up just a few times. The CDR3 protein is CASSPGPRSGANVLTF. For the CDR3, the DNA is TGTGCCAGCAGTCCCGGACCCCGCTCTGGGGCCAACGTCCTGACTTTC. The V and J genes are TRBV7-2 and TRBJ2-6, with D hard to call. V gave up 6 bases and J gave up 0 bases, with 12 bases separating them. The germline V gene has CDR1 SGHTA and CDR2 FQGNSA. The CDR3 has 16 residues. The full variable domain, rest sourced from reference TRBV7-2 and TRBJ2-6, is GAGVSQSPSNKVTEKGKDVELRCDPISGHTALYWYRQSLGQGLEFLIYFQGNSAPDKSGLPSDRFSAERTGGSVSTLTIQRTQQEDSAVYLCASSPGPRSGANVLTFGAGSRLTVL.

The chain is built from TRBV4-2 and TRBJ2-7; 9 bases agree with TRBD1. Losses at the gene ends were 0 bases for V and 2 bases for J; bases not matched to a gene: 8. The CDR3 loop spans 17 amino acids. In germline, CDR1 is LGHNA, CDR2 YNFKEQ. The CDR3 region is CASSQELTGGGTYEQYF. The DNA of the CDR3 is TGTGCCAGCAGCCAAGAGCTGACAGGGGGTGGTACCTACGAGCAGTACTTC.

The CDR3 here is CASHVDNEQFF. CDR3 bases: TGTGCTAGTCACGTTGACAATGAGCAGTTCTTC. The V and J genes are TRBV12-5 and TRBJ2-1; D remains ambiguous. The CDR3 is 11 amino acids. V lost 8 bases, J lost 5 bases, and 7 bases lay in between. The germline V gene encodes CDR1 LGHNT and CDR2 FRNRAP.

This chain connects TRBV20-1 to TRBJ2-5; the D gene is possibly TRBD2 (6 bases). The CDR3 loop spans 13 amino acids. Trimming left V 5 bases short and J 3 bases short, with 13 bases between. Germline V gene lookup returns CDR1 DFQATT and CDR2 SNEGSKA (reference sequence). The CDR3 sequence is CSAPPPGEETQYF. The DNA for the CDR3 is TGCAGTGCTCCTCCTCCGGGAGAAGAGACCCAGTACTTC.

This clonotype was detected a few times. One end of the junction fails to match germline, which may point to a read error. The chain combines TRBV7-2 with TRBJ2-6; the D gene is possibly TRBD1 (5 bases). This CDR3 region has 15 residues. Germline CDR1 is SGHTA and CDR2 is FQGNSA. The CDR3 sequence is CASSLEGPGANGLTF. CDR3 bases: TGTGCCAGCAGCTTAGAAGGTCCTGGGGCCAACGGCCTGACTTTC.

This clonotype was observed a handful of times. The J gene is TRBJ2-5, the V gene TRBV10-3; a weak D match, TRBD2 (6 bases). This CDR3 comprises 13 residues. The V and J ends lost 6 bases and 7 bases respectively, with 15 bases between them. Germline CDR1 reads ENHRY; CDR2 reads SYGVKD. The CDR3 region has the DNA TGTGCCATCAGGGGGGACTCCGGCGGGACCCAGTACTTC. Translated: CAIRGDSGGTQYF.

In DNA form, the CDR3 reads TGCGCCAGCAGCTCCCTTAGCGGGGGGGCCGATTTGGTATATACGCAGTATTTT. It encodes CASSSLSGGADLVYTQYF. The V gene is TRBV5-1, the J gene TRBJ2-3; TRBD2 matches 11 bases. CDR3 length: 18 residues. Germline assignment: CDR1 SGHRS and CDR2 YFSETQ. V was clipped by 3 bases and J by 7 bases; unmatched bases: 16.

Within the sample, this clonotype is medium-sized (0.01 to 0.1%). The chain recombines TRBV29-1 with TRBJ2-7, with TRBD1 matching over 11 bases. V dropped 3 bases and J dropped 6; count of bases not matched to a gene: 7. Germline V gene lookup returns CDR1 SQVTM and CDR2 ANQGSEA. The CDR3 contains 14 residues. As DNA, the CDR3 is TGCAGCGTTGATAACACCGGGACAGGGGGCGAGCAGTACTTC. This translates into CSVDNTGTGGEQYF.

The chain joins TRBV12-3 or TRBV12-4 to TRBJ1-6; TRBD1 matches at 7 bases. J lost 13 bases, V lost 7 bases, and 13 bases had no gene match. The CDR3 has 14 amino acids. The CDR3 loop is CASTQGQRFLPLHF. Written as DNA, the CDR3 is TGTGCCAGCACCCAGGGACAGCGATTTCTCCCCCTCCACTTT.

The chain is built from TRBV6-2 or TRBV6-3 and TRBJ2-5; TRBD1 or TRBD2 may be the D gene (5 bases each). The CDR3 covers 14 residues. The germline V and J ends were trimmed by 0 bases and 5 bases, with 10 bases remaining between them. Germline loops: CDR1 MNHEY, CDR2 SVGEGT. This CDR3 reads CASSYSGARETQYF. The CDR3, as DNA: TGTGCCAGCAGTTACTCCGGGGCCAGGGAGACCCAGTACTTC.

This clonotype was counted only a few times. V gene TRBV12-3 or TRBV12-4 combines with J gene TRBJ2-5, with D perhaps TRBD2 (5 bases). Trimming removed 7 bases from V and 5 bases from J, with 20 bases in between. The CDR3 runs to 15 residues. CDR3 bases: TGTGCCAGCACGCCCGGAGGCCAGCCCTCGGAGACCCAGTACTTC. Its protein product is CASTPGGQPSETQYF.